This T cell receptor beta chain was observed in a study of cytomegalovirus exposure and HLA in healthy donors. Study background: Unique TCRs from HLA-typed donors, some 85 million of them, were held in an early data release.

Use of 60 Vbeta and 13 Jbeta primers characterized the PCR. TCRdb's copy holds only in-frame clones and misses some; the assay was immunoSEQ multiplex PCR. Of some 110,000 clones in the sample, 75% were seen once. Germline loops: CDR1 SGHTA, CDR2 FQGTGA. The CDR3 contains 13 residues. V was cut by 8 bases and J by 2 bases, with 12 bases left in between. What was sequenced was PBMCs. The origin of this receptor is a man in his forties in good health and CMV-seronegative. The chain combines TRBV7-3 with TRBJ1-1; TRBD1 might be the D (5 bases). The CDR3 DNA sequence: TGTGCCAGCCGCCAGGGCATAAACACTGAAGCTTTCTTT. Protein product: CASRQGINTEAFF.